This T cell receptor (beta chain) was retrieved from a study of resident and recirculating memory T cells in vitiligo. Overall study context: Whole samples, not sorted cells, were homogenized and used for genomic DNA extraction. Findings and limits, study-wide: Clonality differed among vitiligo lesions, with no unique dominant clone. Sequences differed between biopsy sites and patients, suggesting private specificity.

On this clone: The antigen remains undetermined.

Patients had received no treatment within the previous three months. The protocol was immunoSEQ multiplex PCR, while the TCRdb copy is restricted to in-frame clones and leaves out a portion. Altogether 70,000 to 85,000 clones are present, approximately 91% being singletons, with the ten largest covering over 4.5%. V was pared by 1 base and J by 3 bases, with 7 bases of the junction left unmatched. Germline V gene lookup returns CDR1 SGHTA and CDR2 FQGNSA. The CDR3 is 17 residues long. This receptor was obtained from a male donor with vitiligo. V is TRBV7-2 and J is TRBJ2-5, with 11 bases matching TRBD2. The specimen sequenced was blood. The DNA of the CDR3 is TGTGCCAGCAGCTTAGTATTGCTAGCGGGGGGTAAAGAGACCCAGTACTTC. Translating gives CASSLVLLAGGKETQYF.